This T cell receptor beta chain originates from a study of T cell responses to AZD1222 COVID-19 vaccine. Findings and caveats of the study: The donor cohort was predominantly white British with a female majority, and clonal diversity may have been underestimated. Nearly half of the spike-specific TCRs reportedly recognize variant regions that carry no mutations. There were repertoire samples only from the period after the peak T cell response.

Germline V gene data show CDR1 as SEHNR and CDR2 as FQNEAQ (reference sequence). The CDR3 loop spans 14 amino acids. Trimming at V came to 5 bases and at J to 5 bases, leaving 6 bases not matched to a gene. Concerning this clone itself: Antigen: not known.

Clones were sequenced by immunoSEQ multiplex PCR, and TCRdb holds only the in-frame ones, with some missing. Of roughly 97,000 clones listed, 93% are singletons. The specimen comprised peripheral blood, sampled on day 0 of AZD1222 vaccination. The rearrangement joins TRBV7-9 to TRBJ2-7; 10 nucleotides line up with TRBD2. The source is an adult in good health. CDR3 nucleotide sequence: TGTGCCAGCAGCGAGCTAGCGGGAGTCAACGAGCAGTACTTC. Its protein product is CASSELAGVNEQYF.